One T cell receptor (beta chain) is described in this entry. Its matching antigen is unknown. Germline-derived CDR1 and CDR2 are KGHDR and SFDVKD. The ends lost 4 bases at V and 4 bases at J; junction bases unmatched: 8. The length of the CDR3 is 16 residues. This sample is part of a study of T cells in Graves' hyperthyroidism and ophthalmopathy. Overall study findings and caveats: Ophthalmopathy was model-predicted a median about 6.9 months pre-onset. Among clonotypes expanded in thyroid above 0.001, most were also found in blood.

Exclusion of patients followed from uncontrolled infection, other autoimmune disease, pregnancy or lactation. Based on clinical symptoms, serum thyroxine and TRAb, thyroid ultrasound and orbital computed tomography, diagnoses were reached. RNA transcripts were the template for amplifying TCR beta CDR3 regions. The HTBI primer set drove a first-round RT-PCR of the TCR CDR3. TCRdb redid the calling of the multiplex PCR reads with MiXCR, one entry per CDR3 protein. Of approximately 700,000 distinct CDR3 sequences listed, about 45% are singletons. The sequenced sample was peripheral blood or thyroid tissue (not recorded which). This clonotype was obtained from an adult man with Graves' disease, either hyperthyroidism or ophthalmopathy (not recorded which). The V gene is TRBV24-1, the J gene TRBJ2-5; 10 bases agree with TRBD2. The CDR3 coding sequence is TGTGCCACCAGTGACTCGGGACTAGCGTCTCCAGAGACCCAGTACTTC. Amino acid sequence: CATSDSGLASPETQYF.